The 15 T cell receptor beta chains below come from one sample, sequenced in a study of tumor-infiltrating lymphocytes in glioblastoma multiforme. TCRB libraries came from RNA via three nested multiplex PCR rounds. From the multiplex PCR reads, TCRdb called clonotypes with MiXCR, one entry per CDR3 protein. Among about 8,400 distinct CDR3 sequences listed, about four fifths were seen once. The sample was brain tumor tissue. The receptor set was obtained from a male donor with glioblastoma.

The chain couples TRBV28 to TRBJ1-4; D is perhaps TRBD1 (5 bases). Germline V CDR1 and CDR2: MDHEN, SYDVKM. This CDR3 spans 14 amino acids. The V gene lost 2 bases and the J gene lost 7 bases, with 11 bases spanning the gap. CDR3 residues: CASSLIGEGEKLFF. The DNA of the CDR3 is TGTGCCAGCAGTTTAATAGGGGAAGGTGAAAAACTGTTTTTT.

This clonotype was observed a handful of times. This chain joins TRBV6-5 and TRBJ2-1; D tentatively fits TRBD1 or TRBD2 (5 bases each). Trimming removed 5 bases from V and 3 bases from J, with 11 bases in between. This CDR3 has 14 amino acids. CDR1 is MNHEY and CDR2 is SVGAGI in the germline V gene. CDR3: CASSPWDVYNEQFF. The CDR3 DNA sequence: TGTGCCAGCAGTCCCTGGGACGTCTACAATGAGCAGTTCTTC.

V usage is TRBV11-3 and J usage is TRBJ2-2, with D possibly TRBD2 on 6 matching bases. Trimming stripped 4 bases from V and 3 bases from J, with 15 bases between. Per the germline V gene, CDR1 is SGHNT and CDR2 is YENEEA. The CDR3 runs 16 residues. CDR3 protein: CASSSPSGGYTGELFF. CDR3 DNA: TGTGCCAGCAGCTCACCCTCTGGGGGGTACACCGGGGAGCTGTTTTTT.

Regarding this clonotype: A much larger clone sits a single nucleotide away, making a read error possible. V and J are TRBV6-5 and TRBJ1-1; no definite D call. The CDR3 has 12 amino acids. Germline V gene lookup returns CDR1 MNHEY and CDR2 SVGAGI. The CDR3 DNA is TGTGCCGGCAGTTACTCGAACACTGAAGCTTTCTTT. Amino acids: CAGSYSNTEAFF.

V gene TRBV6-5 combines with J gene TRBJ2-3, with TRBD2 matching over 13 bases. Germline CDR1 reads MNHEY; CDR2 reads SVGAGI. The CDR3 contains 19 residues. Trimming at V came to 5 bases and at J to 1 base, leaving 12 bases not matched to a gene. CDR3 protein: CASSTGRLAGGSRTDTQYF. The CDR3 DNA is TGTGCCAGCAGTACAGGTAGACTAGCGGGAGGCTCTCGCACAGATACGCAGTATTTT.

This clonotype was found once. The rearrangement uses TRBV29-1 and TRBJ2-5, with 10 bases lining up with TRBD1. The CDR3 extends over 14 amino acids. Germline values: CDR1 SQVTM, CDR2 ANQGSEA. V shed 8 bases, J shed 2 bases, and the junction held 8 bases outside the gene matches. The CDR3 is CSTLGQGVQETQYF. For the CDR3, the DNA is TGCAGCACTTTAGGACAGGGGGTGCAAGAGACCCAGTACTTC. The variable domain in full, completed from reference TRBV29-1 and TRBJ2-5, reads SAVISQKPSRDICQRGTSLTIQCQVDSQVTMMFWYRQQPGQSLTLIATANQGSEATYESGFVIDKFPISRPNLTFSTLTVSNMSPEDSSIYLCSTLGQGVQETQYFGPGTRLLVL.

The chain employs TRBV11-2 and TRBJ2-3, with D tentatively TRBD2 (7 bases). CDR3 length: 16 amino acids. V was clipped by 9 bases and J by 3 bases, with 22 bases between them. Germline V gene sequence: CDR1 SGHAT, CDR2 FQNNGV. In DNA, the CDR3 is TGTGCCAGTACCCAGACGGCCGGGGGGCCGACAGATACGCAGTATTTT. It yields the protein CASTQTAGGPTDTQYF. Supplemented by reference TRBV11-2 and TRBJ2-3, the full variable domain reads EAGVAQSPRYKIIEKRQSVAFWCNPISGHATLYWYQQILGQGPKLLIQFQNNGVVDDSQLPKDRFSAERLKGVDSTLKIQPAKLEDSAVYLCASTQTAGGPTDTQYFGPGTRLTVL.

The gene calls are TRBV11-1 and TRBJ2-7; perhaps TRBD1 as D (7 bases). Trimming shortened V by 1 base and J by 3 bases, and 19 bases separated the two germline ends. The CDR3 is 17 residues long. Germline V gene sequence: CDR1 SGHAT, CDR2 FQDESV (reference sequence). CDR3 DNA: TGTGCCAGCAGCTTAGGAAGAGGGGGGACAGCTAGCTACGAGCAGTACTTC. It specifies CASSLGRGGTASYEQYF.

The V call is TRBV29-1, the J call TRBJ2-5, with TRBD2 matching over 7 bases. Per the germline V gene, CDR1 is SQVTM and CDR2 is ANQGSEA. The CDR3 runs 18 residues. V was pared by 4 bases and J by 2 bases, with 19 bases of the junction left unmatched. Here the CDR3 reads CSVVPMKRETTRQETQYF. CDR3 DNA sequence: TGCAGCGTTGTCCCGATGAAGCGGGAAACCACCCGGCAAGAGACCCAGTACTTC.

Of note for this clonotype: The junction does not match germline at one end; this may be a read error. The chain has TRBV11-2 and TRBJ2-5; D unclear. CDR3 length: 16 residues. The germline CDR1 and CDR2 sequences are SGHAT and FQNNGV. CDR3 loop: CVSSLGTATKQETQYF. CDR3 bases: TGTGTCAGCAGCTTAGGTACGGCAACCAAACAGGAGACCCAGTACTTC.

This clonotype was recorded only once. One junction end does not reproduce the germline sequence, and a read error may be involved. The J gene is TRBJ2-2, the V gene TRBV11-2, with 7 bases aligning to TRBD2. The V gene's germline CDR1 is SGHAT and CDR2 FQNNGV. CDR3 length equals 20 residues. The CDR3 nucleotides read TGTGCCAGCACCCCCTCATTCGGCCAAGGGCTAGCGGTGACCACCGAGGAGCTATTTTTT. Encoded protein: CASTPSFGQGLAVTTEELFF.

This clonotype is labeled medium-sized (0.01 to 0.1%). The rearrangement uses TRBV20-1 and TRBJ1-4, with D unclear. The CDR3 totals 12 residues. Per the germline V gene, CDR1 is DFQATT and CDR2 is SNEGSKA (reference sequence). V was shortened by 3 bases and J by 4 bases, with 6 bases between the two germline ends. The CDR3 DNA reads TGCAGTGCTAGCGTGCGTAATGAAAAACTGTTTTTT. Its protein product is CSASVRNEKLFF.

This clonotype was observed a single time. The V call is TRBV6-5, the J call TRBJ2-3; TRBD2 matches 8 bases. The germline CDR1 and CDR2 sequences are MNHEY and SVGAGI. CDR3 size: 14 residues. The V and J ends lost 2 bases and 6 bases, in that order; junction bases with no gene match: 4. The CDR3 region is CASSYGAGADTQYF. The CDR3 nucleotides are TGTGCCAGCAGTTACGGAGCGGGAGCCGATACGCAGTATTTT.

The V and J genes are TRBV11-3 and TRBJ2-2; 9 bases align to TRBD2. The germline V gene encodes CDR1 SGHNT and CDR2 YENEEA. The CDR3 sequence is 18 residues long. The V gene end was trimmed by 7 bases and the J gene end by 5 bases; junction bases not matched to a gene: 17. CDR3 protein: CASITTSRLAVETGELFF. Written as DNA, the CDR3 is TGTGCCAGCATCACCACCTCCAGACTAGCGGTGGAAACCGGGGAGCTGTTTTTT.

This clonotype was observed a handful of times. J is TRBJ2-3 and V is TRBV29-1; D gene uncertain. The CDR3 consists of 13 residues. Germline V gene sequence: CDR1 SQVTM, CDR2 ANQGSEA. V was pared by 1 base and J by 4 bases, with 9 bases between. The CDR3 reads CSVEGRDADTQYF. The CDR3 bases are TGCAGCGTTGAAGGTAGAGACGCAGATACGCAGTATTTT.